Following are 10 T cell receptor beta chains from one sample sequenced in a study of cytomegalovirus exposure and HLA in healthy donors. A multiplex PCR was run with 60 Vbeta primers and 13 Jbeta primers. Sequencing used immunoSEQ multiplex PCR; TCRdb keeps in-frame clones, though not all of them. The table records about 120,000 clones, 70% to 75% of them present only once. Sequencing was performed on PBMCs. The source is a woman aged 18-30 years in good health and CMV-seronegative.

The gene calls are TRBV6-5 and TRBJ1-1, with 9 bases that match TRBD1. Trimming took 3 bases from V and 5 from J; bases not matched to a gene: 4. The CDR3 length is 14 residues. Germline values: CDR1 MNHEY, CDR2 SVGAGI. Here the CDR3 reads CASSYGTGITEAFF. The DNA of the CDR3 is TGTGCCAGCAGTTATGGGACAGGGATTACTGAAGCTTTCTTT.

V is TRBV4-1 and J is TRBJ2-5; TRBD2 is a possible D gene (6 bases). CDR3 length: 18 residues. V was clipped by 2 bases and J by 7 bases, with 26 bases between them. CDR1 and CDR2 from the germline V gene are MGHRA and YSYEKL. CDR3 sequence reads: CASSQFPGGSGGSGTQYF. DNA of the CDR3: TGCGCCAGCAGCCAATTTCCGGGTGGTAGCGGTGGTTCGGGGACCCAGTACTTC.

Only a few counts were recorded for this clone. The V gene is TRBV5-1, the J gene TRBJ2-7; D possibly corresponds to TRBD2 (6 bases). V gave up 0 bases and J gave up 2 bases, with 12 bases separating them. Germline V lookup: CDR1 SGHRS, CDR2 YFSETQ. The CDR3 is 15 amino acids. The CDR3 protein is CASSLGPSEAYEQYF. The CDR3 coding sequence is TGCGCCAGCAGCTTGGGGCCTAGCGAGGCCTACGAGCAGTACTTC.

The rearrangement uses TRBV6-1 and TRBJ1-2; D gene ambiguous. V was clipped by 6 bases and J by 7 bases, with 12 bases between them. The CDR3 sequence is 12 residues long. Germline CDR1 MNHNS, CDR2 SASEGT. The CDR3 coding sequence is TGTGCCAGCAGGAACTCGTGGTTTGGCTACACCTTC. Amino acid sequence: CASRNSWFGYTF.

V usage is TRBV5-1 and J usage is TRBJ2-7, with D possibly being TRBD1 (5 bases). V shed 0 bases and J shed 7 bases, with 11 bases lying between them. This CDR3 has 13 residues. From germline, CDR1 is SGHRS and CDR2 YFSETQ. The CDR3 DNA reads TGCGCCAGCAGCTTGGGGGGCCCTTTAGAGCAGTACTTC. It yields the protein CASSLGGPLEQYF.

The sample holds a few counts of this clone. The CDR3 DNA follows: TGTGCCAGCAGCCTTGGGACAGGGGGATACGGCTACACCTTC. Translating it yields CASSLGTGGYGYTF. The rearrangement uses TRBV6-6 and TRBJ1-2; TRBD1 aligns across 11 bases. The CDR3 is 14 residues long. The V gene end was trimmed by 6 bases and the J gene end by 8 bases; junction bases not matched to a gene: 8. Germline V gene data show CDR1 as MNHNY and CDR2 as SVGAGI (reference sequence).

J is TRBJ1-1 and V is TRBV6-5; TRBD1 is a possible D gene (5 bases). From germline, CDR1 is MNHEY and CDR2 SVGAGI. The CDR3 consists of 14 residues. V lost 2 bases and J 1 base, leaving 8 bases between the germline ends. CDR3 sequence reads: CASSYRGTNTEAFF. The CDR3 DNA follows: TGTGCCAGCAGTTACCGGGGGACGAACACTGAAGCTTTCTTT.

The chain is built from TRBV28 and TRBJ2-5, with 9 bases identical to TRBD2. Trimming took 6 bases from V and 3 from J; bases not matched to a gene: 14. Germline values: CDR1 MDHEN, CDR2 SYDVKM. The CDR3 consists of 17 residues. In DNA, the CDR3 is TGTGCCAGCAGCCGCCCCGGGATAGCGGGGGCGGAAGAGACCCAGTACTTC. Amino acids: CASSRPGIAGAEETQYF.

The chain couples TRBV6-5 to TRBJ2-2, with TRBD2 matching 11 bases. There are 14 residues in the CDR3. Germline loops: CDR1 MNHEY, CDR2 SVGAGI. J lost 7 bases, V lost 2 bases, and 0 bases had no gene match. The CDR3 nucleotides read TGTGCCAGCAGTTACCTAGCGGGGGGCGGGGAGCTGTTTTTT. It encodes CASSYLAGGGELFF.

This chain uses TRBV20-1 with TRBJ2-5; no clear D gene. Looked up from germline, CDR1 is DFQATT and CDR2 is SNEGSKA (reference sequence). This CDR3 spans 11 amino acids. Deletions cut 5 bases from V and 4 bases from J, with 8 bases between. The CDR3: CSACPGETQYF. In DNA form, the CDR3 reads TGCAGTGCTTGCCCCGGAGAGACCCAGTACTTC.